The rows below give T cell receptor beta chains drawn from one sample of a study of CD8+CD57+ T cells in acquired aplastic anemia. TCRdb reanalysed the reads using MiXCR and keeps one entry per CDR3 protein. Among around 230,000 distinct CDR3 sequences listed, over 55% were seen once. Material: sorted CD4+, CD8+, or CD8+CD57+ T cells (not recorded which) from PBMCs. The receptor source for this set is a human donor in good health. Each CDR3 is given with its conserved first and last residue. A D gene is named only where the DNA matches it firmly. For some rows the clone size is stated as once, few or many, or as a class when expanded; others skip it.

CDR3 DNA: TGTGCCAGCAGCTTAGGTCCAGTCCCATCTGAAAAACTGTTTTTT
CDR3 protein: CASSLGPVPSEKLFF
D gene: -
clone size: -
J gene: TRBJ1-4
V gene: TRBV7-3

CDR3 DNA: TGTGCCAGCAGCTTAGAAGGACTAGCGGGAGGTGGGCAGTACTTC
CDR3 protein: CASSLEGLAGGGQYF
D gene: TRBD2
clone size: -
J gene: TRBJ2-7
V gene: TRBV11-2

CDR3 DNA: TGTGCCAGCAGCCCTAACAGGGGGTACAATGAGCAGTTCTTC
CDR3 protein: CASSPNRGYNEQFF
D gene: TRBD1
clone size: -
J gene: TRBJ2-1
V gene: TRBV7-6

CDR3 DNA: TGTGCCAGCAGTGGGGGCCGGACTAGCAATCAGCCCCAGCATTTT
CDR3 protein: CASSGGRTSNQPQHF
D gene: -
clone size: -
J gene: TRBJ1-5
V gene: TRBV2

CDR3 DNA: TGCAGTTTATACAGGGCCCTTTACGAGCAGTACTTC
CDR3 protein: CSLYRALYEQYF
D gene: -
clone size: -
J gene: TRBJ2-7
V gene: TRBV20-1

CDR3 DNA: TGTGCCAGCAGTGCAACGAGTGAGACCCAGTACTTC
CDR3 protein: CASSATSETQYF
D gene: -
clone size: -
J gene: TRBJ2-5
V gene: TRBV12-3/TRBV12-4

CDR3 DNA: TGTGCCAGCAGCTTAAGGGGGACAGCTGGCTACACCTTC
CDR3 protein: CASSLRGTAGYTF
D gene: TRBD1
clone size: -
J gene: TRBJ1-2
V gene: TRBV7-3

CDR3 DNA: TGTGCCAGCAGTGAATACCGGGATAATTCACCCCTCCACTTT
CDR3 protein: CASSEYRDNSPLHF
D gene: -
clone size: -
J gene: TRBJ1-6
V gene: TRBV25-1

CDR3 DNA: TGTGCCAGCAAGTGGGGGCCAGGGGGCAAGTACGAGCAGTACTTC
CDR3 protein: CASKWGPGGKYEQYF
D gene: TRBD1
clone size: many
J gene: TRBJ2-7
V gene: TRBV6-1

CDR3 DNA: TGTGCCAGCAGCTTAGGAGGGGCAGAAACCTACACCTTC
CDR3 protein: CASSLGGAETYTF
D gene: -
clone size: -
J gene: TRBJ1-2
V gene: TRBV7-2

CDR3 DNA: TGCGCCACTAACCAGGGACAGGGGTACGAGCAGTACTTC
CDR3 protein: CATNQGQGYEQYF
D gene: TRBD1
clone size: many
J gene: TRBJ2-7
V gene: TRBV10-1

CDR3 DNA: TGTGCCAGCAGTTTTTCGGGGGCTGGCTACACCTTC
CDR3 protein: CASSFSGAGYTF
D gene: -
clone size: -
J gene: TRBJ1-2
V gene: TRBV12-3/TRBV12-4